The present T cell receptor beta chain was sequenced within a study of immune evolution from preneoplasia to lung adenocarcinoma. Looking at the study overall: HLA loss of heterozygosity: over 5.5% AIS, about 15% MIA, more than 25% ADC, none AAH.

Nucleic acids came from premalignant or tumor cells enriched by macro-dissection. The repertoire was sequenced with immunoSEQ multiplex PCR; TCRdb's copy has only in-frame clones and lacks some. The profile shows some 8,200 clones, about 80% of them singletons. There are 15 residues in the CDR3. Germline-derived CDR1 and CDR2 are MNHEY and SMNVEV (reference sequence). V lost 2 bases and J lost 7, with 18 bases in between. The TCR originated in a person aged 45 to 69 with lung adenocarcinoma. What was sequenced was FFPE invasive lung adenocarcinoma tissue. The V and J genes are TRBV27 and TRBJ2-7, with a tentative D call TRBD1 (5 bases). Written as DNA, the CDR3 is TGTGCCAGCAGTTTAGTTAAGGCAGGGCCCCTTGAGCAGTACTTC. This encodes CASSLVKAGPLEQYF.